This T cell receptor (beta chain) was sequenced in a study of blood T cell repertoires in COVID-19. Overall study: Researchers got acute and convalescent COVID-19 samples from the United States, Italy and Spain. PBMCs, B-cell-depleted T cells, or T cells provided the cDNA or gDNA that made up the material.

Per the original data handling: Reference gene primer amplification gave nucleated cell count estimates. The table came from immunoSEQ multiplex PCR; TCRdb's copy has only in-frame clones and leaves some out. Clone size and V and J calls were adopted from that table, with D and trimming inferred from the DNA. Among about 70,000 clones, about 88% were seen once, and the ten largest hold more than 1.1%. The CDR3 runs to 17 residues. V lost 6 bases to trimming and J lost 6 bases; unmatched junction nucleotides: 16. Germline lookup yields CDR1 MDHEN and CDR2 SYDVKM. Input material: peripheral blood. The chain uses TRBV28 and TRBJ2-1; TRBD2 matches 8 bases. The clonotype was recovered from a human donor in a cohort sampled during active COVID-19. DNA for the CDR3: TGTGCCAGCAGCAAGGTTTCCGGACTAGCTTCCCTCAATGAGCAGTTCTTC. This sequence encodes CASSKVSGLASLNEQFF.